Listed here is a single TCR beta chain. Primers: 60 Vbeta forward and 13 Jbeta reverse. Per the original data handling: Counted up in a later analysis, unique TCR beta chains came to approximately 77 million, with around 11 million shared. Generated by immunoSEQ multiplex PCR, the TCRdb table keeps only in-frame clones and is missing some. V and J calls plus clone size are reproduced from that table; the DNA served to infer D and trimming. Of about 120,000 clones listed, about 10% are singletons. This sample is part of a study of cytomegalovirus exposure and HLA in healthy donors. The CDR3 has 15 residues. The germline V gene encodes CDR1 MNHEY and CDR2 SMNVEV (reference sequence). V lost 4 bases to trimming and J lost 6 bases; unmatched junction nucleotides: 9.

This clonotype originated in a young woman in good health and CMV-seropositive. V usage is TRBV27 and J usage is TRBJ1-2; 9 nucleotides line up with TRBD1. The sequencing sample was made of PBMCs. This CDR3 reads CASSSGQGMTDGYTF. DNA of the CDR3: TGTGCCAGCAGTTCTGGACAGGGGATGACCGATGGCTACACCTTC.